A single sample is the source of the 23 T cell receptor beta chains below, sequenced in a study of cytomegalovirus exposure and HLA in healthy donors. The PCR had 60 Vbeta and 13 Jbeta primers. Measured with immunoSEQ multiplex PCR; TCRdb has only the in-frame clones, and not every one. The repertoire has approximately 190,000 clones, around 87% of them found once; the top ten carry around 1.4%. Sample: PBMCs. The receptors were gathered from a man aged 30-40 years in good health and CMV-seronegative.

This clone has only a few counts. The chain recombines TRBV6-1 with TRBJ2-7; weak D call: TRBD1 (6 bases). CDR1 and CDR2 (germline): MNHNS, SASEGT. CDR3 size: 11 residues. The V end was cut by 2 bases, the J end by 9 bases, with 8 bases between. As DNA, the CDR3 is TGTGCCAGCAGTGAACAGGGGTCGCAGTACTTC. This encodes CASSEQGSQYF.

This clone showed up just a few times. The CDR3 is CASSQEGADNSPLHF. DNA of the CDR3: TGCGCCAGCAGCCAAGAGGGAGCCGATAATTCACCCCTCCACTTT. V is TRBV4-3 and J is TRBJ1-6, with unresolved D. Germline values: CDR1 LGHNA, CDR2 YSLEER. The V gene lost 0 bases and the J gene lost 5 bases, with 8 bases spanning the gap. The length of the CDR3 is 15 residues.

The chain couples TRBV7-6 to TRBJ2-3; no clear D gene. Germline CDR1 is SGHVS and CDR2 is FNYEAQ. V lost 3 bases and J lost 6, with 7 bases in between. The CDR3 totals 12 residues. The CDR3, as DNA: TGTGCCAGCAGCTTGAAAGCGGATACGCAGTATTTT. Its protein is CASSLKADTQYF.

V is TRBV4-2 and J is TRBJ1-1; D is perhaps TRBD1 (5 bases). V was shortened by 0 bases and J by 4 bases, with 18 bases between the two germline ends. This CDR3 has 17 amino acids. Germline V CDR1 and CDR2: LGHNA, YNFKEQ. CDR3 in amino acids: CASSQDQGRVVGTEAFF. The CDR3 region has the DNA TGTGCCAGCAGCCAAGATCAAGGCAGGGTGGTAGGCACTGAAGCTTTCTTT.

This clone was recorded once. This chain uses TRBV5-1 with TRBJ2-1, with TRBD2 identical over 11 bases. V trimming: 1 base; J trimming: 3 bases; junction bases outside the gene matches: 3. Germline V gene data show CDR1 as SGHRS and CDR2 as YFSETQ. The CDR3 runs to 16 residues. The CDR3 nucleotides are TGCGCCAGCAGCTTGACCGGGACTAGCGGCTACAATGAGCAGTTCTTC. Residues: CASSLTGTSGYNEQFF.

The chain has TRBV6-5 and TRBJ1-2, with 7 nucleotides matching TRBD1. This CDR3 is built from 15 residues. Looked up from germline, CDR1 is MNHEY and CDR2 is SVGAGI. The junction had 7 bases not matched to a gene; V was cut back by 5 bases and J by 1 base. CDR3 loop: CASSRPGQINYGYTF. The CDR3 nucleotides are TGTGCCAGCAGTCGACCGGGACAGATTAACTATGGCTACACCTTC.

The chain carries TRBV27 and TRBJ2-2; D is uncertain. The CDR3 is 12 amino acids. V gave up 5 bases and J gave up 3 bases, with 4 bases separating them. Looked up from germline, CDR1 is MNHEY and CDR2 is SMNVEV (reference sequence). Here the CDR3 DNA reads TGTGCCAGCAGTCCATACACCGGGGAGCTGTTTTTT. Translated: CASSPYTGELFF.

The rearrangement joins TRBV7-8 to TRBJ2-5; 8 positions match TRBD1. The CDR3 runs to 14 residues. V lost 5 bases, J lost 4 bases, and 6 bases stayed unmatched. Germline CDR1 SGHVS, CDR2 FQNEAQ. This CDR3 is CASSALRGPETQYF. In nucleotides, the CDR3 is TGTGCCAGCAGCGCCCTCAGGGGGCCAGAGACCCAGTACTTC.

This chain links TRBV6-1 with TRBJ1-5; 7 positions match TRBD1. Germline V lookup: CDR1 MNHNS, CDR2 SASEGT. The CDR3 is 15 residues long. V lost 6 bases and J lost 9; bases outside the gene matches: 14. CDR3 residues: CASRRGRQGSPPQHF. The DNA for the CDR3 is TGTGCCAGCAGGCGGGGTAGACAGGGAAGTCCGCCCCAGCATTTT.

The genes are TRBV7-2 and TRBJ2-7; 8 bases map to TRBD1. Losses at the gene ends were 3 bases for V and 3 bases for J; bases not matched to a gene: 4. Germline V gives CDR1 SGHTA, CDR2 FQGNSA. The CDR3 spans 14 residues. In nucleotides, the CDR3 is TGTGCCAGCAGCTTTTTACAGGGGGGCTACGAGCAGTACTTC. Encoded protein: CASSFLQGGYEQYF.

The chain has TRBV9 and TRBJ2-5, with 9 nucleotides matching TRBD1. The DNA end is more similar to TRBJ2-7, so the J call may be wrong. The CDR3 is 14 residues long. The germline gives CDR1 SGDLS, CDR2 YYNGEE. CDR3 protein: CASSAGTGWYEQYF. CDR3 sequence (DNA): TGTGCCAGCAGCGCCGGGACAGGGTGGTACGAGCAGTACTTC.

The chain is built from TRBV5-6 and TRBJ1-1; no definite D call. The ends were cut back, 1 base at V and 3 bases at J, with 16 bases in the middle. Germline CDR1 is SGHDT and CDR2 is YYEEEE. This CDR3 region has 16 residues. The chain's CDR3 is CASSLSAVSLYTEAFF. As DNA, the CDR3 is TGTGCCAGCAGCTTGTCGGCGGTCAGTCTATACACTGAAGCTTTCTTT.

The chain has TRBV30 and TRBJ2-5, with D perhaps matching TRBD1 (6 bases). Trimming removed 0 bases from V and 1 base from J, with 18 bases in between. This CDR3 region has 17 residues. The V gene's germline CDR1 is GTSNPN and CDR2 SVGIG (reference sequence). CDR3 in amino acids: CAWSVRFPNRVQETQYF. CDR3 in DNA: TGTGCCTGGAGTGTACGCTTCCCCAACAGGGTCCAAGAGACCCAGTACTTC.

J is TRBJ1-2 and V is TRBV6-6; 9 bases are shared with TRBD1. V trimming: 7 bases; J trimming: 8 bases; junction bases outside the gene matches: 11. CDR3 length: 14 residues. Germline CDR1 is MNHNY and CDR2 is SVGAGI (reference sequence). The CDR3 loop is CASTGTGIASGYTF. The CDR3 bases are TGTGCCAGCACTGGGACAGGGATCGCCTCCGGCTACACCTTC.

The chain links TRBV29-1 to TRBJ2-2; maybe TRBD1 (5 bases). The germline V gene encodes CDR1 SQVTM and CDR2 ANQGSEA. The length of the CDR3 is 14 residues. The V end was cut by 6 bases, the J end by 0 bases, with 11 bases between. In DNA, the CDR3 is TGCAGCGTGAAAGGGGTTCCGAACACCGGGGAGCTGTTTTTT. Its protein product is CSVKGVPNTGELFF.

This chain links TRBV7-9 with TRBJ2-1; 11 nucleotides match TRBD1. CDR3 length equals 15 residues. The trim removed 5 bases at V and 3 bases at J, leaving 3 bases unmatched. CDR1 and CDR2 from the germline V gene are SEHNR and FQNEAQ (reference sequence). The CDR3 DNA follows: TGTGCCAGCAGCCGGACAGGGGGCGGCTACAATGAGCAGTTCTTC. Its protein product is CASSRTGGGYNEQFF.

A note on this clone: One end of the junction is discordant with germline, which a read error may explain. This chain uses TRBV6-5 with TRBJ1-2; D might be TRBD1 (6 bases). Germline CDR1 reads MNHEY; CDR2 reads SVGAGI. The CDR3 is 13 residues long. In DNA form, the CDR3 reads TGTGCCAGCGGGGGGGCGGGGAGAGGACTGAGAGCCTTC. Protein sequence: CASGGAGRGLRAF.

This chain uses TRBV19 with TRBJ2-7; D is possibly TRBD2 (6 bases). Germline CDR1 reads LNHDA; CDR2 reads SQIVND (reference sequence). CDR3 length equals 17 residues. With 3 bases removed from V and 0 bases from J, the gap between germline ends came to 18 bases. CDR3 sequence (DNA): TGTGCCAGTAGTATCGGGGTAGTCGGGAGACCCTCCTACGAGCAGTACTTC. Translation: CASSIGVVGRPSYEQYF.

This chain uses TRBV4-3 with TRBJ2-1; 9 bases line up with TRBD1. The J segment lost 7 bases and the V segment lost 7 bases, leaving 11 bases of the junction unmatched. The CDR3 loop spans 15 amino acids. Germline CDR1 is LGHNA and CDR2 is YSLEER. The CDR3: CASMYWGTGKNEQFF. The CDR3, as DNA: TGCGCCAGCATGTATTGGGGGACAGGGAAGAATGAGCAGTTCTTC.

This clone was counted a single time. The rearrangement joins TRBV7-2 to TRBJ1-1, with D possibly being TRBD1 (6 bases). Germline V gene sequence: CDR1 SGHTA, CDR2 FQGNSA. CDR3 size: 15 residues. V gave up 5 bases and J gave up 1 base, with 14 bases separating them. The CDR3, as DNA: TGTGCCAGCAGCCCCACGGTACAGGGGAACACTGAAGCTTTCTTT. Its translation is CASSPTVQGNTEAFF. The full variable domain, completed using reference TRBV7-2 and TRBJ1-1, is GAGVSQSPSNKVTEKGKDVELRCDPISGHTALYWYRQSLGQGLEFLIYFQGNSAPDKSGLPSDRFSAERTGGSVSTLTIQRTQQEDSAVYLCASSPTVQGNTEAFFGQGTRLTVV.

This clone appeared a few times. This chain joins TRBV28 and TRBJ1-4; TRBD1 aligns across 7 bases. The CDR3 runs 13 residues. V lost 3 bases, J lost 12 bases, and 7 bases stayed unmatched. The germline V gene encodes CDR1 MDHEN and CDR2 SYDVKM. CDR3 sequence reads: CASSFSGQNQLFF. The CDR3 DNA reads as TGTGCCAGCAGTTTTTCGGGACAGAACCAACTGTTTTTT.

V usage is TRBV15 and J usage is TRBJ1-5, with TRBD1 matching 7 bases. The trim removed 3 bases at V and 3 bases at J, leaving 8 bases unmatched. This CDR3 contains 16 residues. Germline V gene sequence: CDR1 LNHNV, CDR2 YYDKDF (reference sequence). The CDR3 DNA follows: TGTGCCACCAGCAGGGCGCGACAGGGCCTCAATCAGCCCCAGCATTTT. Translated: CATSRARQGLNQPQHF.

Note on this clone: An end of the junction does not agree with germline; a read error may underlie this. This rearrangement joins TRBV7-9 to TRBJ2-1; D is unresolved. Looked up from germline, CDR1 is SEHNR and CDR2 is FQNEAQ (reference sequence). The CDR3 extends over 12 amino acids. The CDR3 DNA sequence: TGTTCCAGCAGCCCCGTGCGCCCGGAGCAGTTCTTC. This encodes CSSSPVRPEQFF.